This entry concerns a single TCR beta chain. This clonotype was seen many times. Its antigen remains unidentified. Base qualities were left out, and no much larger clone turns up one base away. The CDR1 and CDR2 encoded by the germline V gene are SGHAT and FQNNGV. The CDR3 holds 16 amino acids from the cysteine to the phenylalanine. Only the CDR3 portion is preserved as DNA: 48 bases, with reading frame beginning at the first base. Trimming takes 0 bases off V and 7 bases off J; junction bases not matched to a gene: 11. This record belongs to a study of identical twins (TCRdb year 2016). In the study overall: The study deep-sequenced TCR alpha and beta repertoires from monozygotic twins, unrelated adults of various ages and cord blood to test whether fetal clonotypes persist. Replicate twin experiments were performed at different times using different library preparation protocols to rule out contamination. Findings and caveats that apply to the study as a whole: Fewer insertions were carried by abundant cord blood beta clonotypes; a weaker similar trend was observed in young adult naive repertoires, while no such trend was observed in memory repertoires. Recombination models systematically underestimated out-of-frame TCR alpha sharing in monozygotic twins but agreed with sharing between unrelated individuals. Compared with coincidental sharing between unrelated individuals, out-of-frame TCR alpha sequences shared between twins showed an excess of sequences with low generation probability. A weaker excess of twin sharing was found in beta out-of-frame sequences because the signal-to-noise ratio was lowered by fewer shared sequences. Because the same donors could not be followed over many years, conclusions were based on cross-sectional statistical analysis. Zero-insertion analyses could be partly confounded by invariant T cells such as MAIT and iNKT, though diverse VJ usage argued against such confounding for most clonotypes.

The receptor library was made with 5' RACE. Sequencing was performed on an Illumina HiSeq 2000. Template switching introduced a universal primer binding site; the final cDNA contained a unique molecular identifier, enabling accurate counting of TCR cDNA molecules. Specific primers in the conserved constant-segment region were used to synthesize first-strand cDNA for TCR alpha and beta chains. To control for contamination, each cDNA library was double barcoded with a SMART-Mk sample barcode plus Illumina barcodes. TruSeq adapter sequences and Illumina sample barcodes were added in two successive PCR steps. Sequencing of the TCR alpha and beta cDNA libraries was done on the Illumina HiSeq platform using custom primers. Concerning the study's data processing: MiGEC processed the raw reads to extract unique molecular identifiers, while MiXCR was used to determine the CDR3 positions. For each individual, recombination models were inferred using an EM algorithm with the repgenHMM and IGoR tools. Shared clonotypes were analyzed with the tcR package in R, and sharing was normalized by the product of cloneset sizes. To study raw recombination free of thymic and clonal selection effects, out-of-frame nonproductive sequences were analyzed. TCRdb cleaned the public reads at Q25 with fastp, built clones with MiXCR and kept in-frame beta chains. Merged by CDR3 protein, the rows form single entries marked with the most common genes and DNA. V and J calls and clone size were set by TCRdb, not the authors. This sample comprises fewer than 350,000 distinct CDR3 sequences, less than 9% of them detected only once. Over 2% of the sample is held by the ten biggest clonotypes.

All donors were healthy Caucasians. Three pairs of female monozygotic twins, all aged about 18 to 30 years, made up the twin cohort. Using Miltenyi CD45RO+ enrichment and human naive T-cell isolation kits, memory (CD45RO+) and naive T cells were isolated from PBMC. The same data also contributed to another study, on yellow fever vaccine responses in identical twins. In that second paper, the authors write: According to the authors, in identical twins the way T cells responded to vaccination appeared partly convergent and partly personalized. In identical twins, the study followed T cell clones that responded to the vaccine with precision.

The sample was memory (CD45RO+) T cells sorted from blood. The label giving this sample's cell subset or site can be read as: CD45RO+ enriched T cells. This receptor was identified in a woman younger than 35 in good health. The chain uses TRBV11-2 and TRBJ2-5; the central 7 bases match TRBD2. The nucleotides are TGTGCCAGCAGCTTAGAAGTAGGGCGGGGGACCGGGACCCAGTACTTC. It translates as CASSLEVGRGTGTQYF.